This entry is about one T cell receptor (beta chain). Produced via immunoSEQ multiplex PCR; TCRdb's table is partial and in-frame only. The sample has almost 550,000 clones, around three quarters seen once; the top ten hold roughly 0.013%. The sample originates from a study of shared T cell receptors in the human thymus. There are 21 residues in the CDR3. Germline lookup yields CDR1 SGDLS and CDR2 YYNGEE. Between the trimmed V and J ends, which lost 4 bases and 3 bases, there was a span of 33 bases. The sample also formed part of further work on human thymus T cells. That investigation notes: The donors were infants in Finland with congenital heart defects, otherwise immunologically healthy. The source of the thymus tissue was resections taken during corrective heart surgery. Repertoires sampled from thymus and blood appeared biased in V and J gene usage. There were highly overlapping thymic repertoires among unrelated individuals, as related research reported.

Sequencing was performed on thymocytes. The chain uses TRBV9 and TRBJ2-3; D perhaps matches TRBD1 (6 bases). The clonotype originates from a boy in the first two years of life with a congenital heart defect. CDR3 sequence: CASSPSRPVVGRGYPTDTQYF. The DNA of the CDR3 is TGTGCCAGCAGCCCCTCCCGGCCCGTCGTGGGCAGGGGATACCCTACAGATACGCAGTATTTT.